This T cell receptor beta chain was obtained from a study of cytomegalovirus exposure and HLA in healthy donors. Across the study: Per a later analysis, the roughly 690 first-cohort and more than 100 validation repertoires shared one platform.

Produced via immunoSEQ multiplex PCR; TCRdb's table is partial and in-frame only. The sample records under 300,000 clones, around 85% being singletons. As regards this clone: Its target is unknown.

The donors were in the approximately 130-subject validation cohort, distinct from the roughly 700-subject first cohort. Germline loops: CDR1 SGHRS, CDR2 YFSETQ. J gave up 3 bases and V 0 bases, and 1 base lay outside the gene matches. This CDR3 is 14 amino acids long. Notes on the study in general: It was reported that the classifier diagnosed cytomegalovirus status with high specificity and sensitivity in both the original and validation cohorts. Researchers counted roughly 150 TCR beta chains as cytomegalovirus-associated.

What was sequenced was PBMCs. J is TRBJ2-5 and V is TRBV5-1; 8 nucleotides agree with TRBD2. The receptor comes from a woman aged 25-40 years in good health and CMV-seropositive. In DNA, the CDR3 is TGCGCCAGCAGCTTGGTACTAGCGGAAGAGACCCAGTACTTC. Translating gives CASSLVLAEETQYF. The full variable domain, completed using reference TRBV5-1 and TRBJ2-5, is KAGVTQTPRYLIKTRGQQVTLSCSPISGHRSVSWYQQTPGQGLQFLFEYFSETQRNKGNFPGRFSGRQFSNSRSEMNVSTLELGDSALYLCASSLVLAEETQYFGPGTRLLVL.